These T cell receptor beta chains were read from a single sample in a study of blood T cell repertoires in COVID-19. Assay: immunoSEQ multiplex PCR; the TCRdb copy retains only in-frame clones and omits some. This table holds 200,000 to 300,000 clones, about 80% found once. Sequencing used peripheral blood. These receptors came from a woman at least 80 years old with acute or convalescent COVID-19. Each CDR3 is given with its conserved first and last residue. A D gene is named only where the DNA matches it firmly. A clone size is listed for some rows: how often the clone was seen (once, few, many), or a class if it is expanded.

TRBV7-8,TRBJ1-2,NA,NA,TGTGCCAGCAGCTTAGGTCCGAGCTATGGCTACACCTTC,CASSLGPSYGYTF
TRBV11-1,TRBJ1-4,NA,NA,TGTGCCAGCAGCAAATCCGGACACCTTAATGAAAAACTGTTTTTT,CASSKSGHLNEKLFF
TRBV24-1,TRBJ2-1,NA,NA,TGTGCCACCAGGCATGTGCGGTTAAGCTCCTACAATGAGCAGTTCTTC,CATRHVRLSSYNEQFF
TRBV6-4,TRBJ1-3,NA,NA,TGTGCCAGGCCTGACAGATATCGAAACACCATATATTTT,CARPDRYRNTIYF
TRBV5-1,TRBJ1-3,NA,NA,TGCGCCAGCAGCTTGGATCCGGGACTCACTGGAAACACCATATATTTT,CASSLDPGLTGNTIYF
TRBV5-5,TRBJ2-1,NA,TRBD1,TGTGCCAGCAGCCCATTGACAGGGGCTTACAATGAGCAGTTCTTC,CASSPLTGAYNEQFF
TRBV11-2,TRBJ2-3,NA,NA,TGTGCCAGCAGCTTATACCCAGGCTCAGATACGCAGTATTTT,CASSLYPGSDTQYF
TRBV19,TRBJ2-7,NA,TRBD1,TGTGCCAGTAGTATCACAGGGGCCAACGAGCAGTACTTC,CASSITGANEQYF
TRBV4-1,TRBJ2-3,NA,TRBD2,TGCGCCAGCAGCCACGGGACTAGCGGGGGGGCGGATACGCAGTATTTT,CASSHGTSGGADTQYF
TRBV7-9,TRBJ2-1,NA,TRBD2,TGTGCCAGCAGCTCGACGGGACTAGCCGACAATGAGCAGTTCTTC,CASSSTGLADNEQFF
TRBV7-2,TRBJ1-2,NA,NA,TGTGCCAGCAGCTCCGTGGACAGTTCTTTGTATGGCTACACCTTC,CASSSVDSSLYGYTF
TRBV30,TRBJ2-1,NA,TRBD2,TGTGCCGGGAGCGGGAGGGCCTACAATGAGCAGTTCTTC,CAGSGRAYNEQFF
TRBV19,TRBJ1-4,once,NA,TGTGCCAGTAGGACAGGAGCAACTAATGAAAAACTGTTTTTT,CASRTGATNEKLFF
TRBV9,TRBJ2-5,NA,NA,TGTGCCAGCAGCGACGGGACTTTCGAGACCCAGTACTTC,CASSDGTFETQYF
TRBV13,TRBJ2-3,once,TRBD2,TGTGCCAGCAGCTTAGGCCTAGGACTAGCGGTCTTTCCCACAGATACGCAGTATTTT,CASSLGLGLAVFPTDTQYF
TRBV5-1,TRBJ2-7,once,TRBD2,TGCGCCAGCAGCTTGGAAGCGGGGGGGCCCTACGAGCAGTACTTC,CASSLEAGGPYEQYF